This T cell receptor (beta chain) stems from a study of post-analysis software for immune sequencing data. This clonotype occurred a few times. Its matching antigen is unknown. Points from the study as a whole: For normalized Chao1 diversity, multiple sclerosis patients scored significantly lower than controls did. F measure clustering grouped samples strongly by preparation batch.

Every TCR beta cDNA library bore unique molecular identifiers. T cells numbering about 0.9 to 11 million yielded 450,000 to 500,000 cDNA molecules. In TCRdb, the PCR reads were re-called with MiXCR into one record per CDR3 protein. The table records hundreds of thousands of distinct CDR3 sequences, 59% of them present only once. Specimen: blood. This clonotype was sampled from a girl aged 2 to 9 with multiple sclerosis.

For the CDR3, the DNA is TGCAGTGCTAGAGGGCGGGGGGGGTTGGAGACCCAGTACTTC. As protein: CSARGRGGLETQYF. J is TRBJ2-5 and V is TRBV20-1; 9 nucleotides match TRBD2. The J segment lost 5 bases and the V segment lost 1 base, leaving 5 bases of the junction unmatched. CDR3 length equals 14 residues. The V gene's germline CDR1 is DFQATT and CDR2 SNEGSKA (reference sequence).